The TCR beta chain described here comes from a study of human T cells and chemical hapten exposure. CDR3 size: 15 residues. Germline CDR1 SGHVS, CDR2 FQNEAQ. Trimming took 5 bases from V and 2 from J; bases not matched to a gene: 4. Documented time point: patch test 1, 2 weeks after DPC sensitization. Indicated treatment: therapeutic diphenylcyclopropenone sensitization with weekly scalp DPC. Points on this clonotype: Antigen: not known.

General observations from the study: With patch test score, the counts of PT1 expanded TCRs showed a positive correlation. While controls formed fewer of them, expanded TCRs formed significantly more large CDR3 similarity clusters.

Library construction involved attaching unique molecular identifiers to individual cDNA molecules, which allowed quantitative, reproducible TCR counting. TCRdb used MiXCR to reprocess the RACE reads, holding one entry per CDR3 protein. The sample comprises 300,000 to 400,000 distinct CDR3 sequences, roughly 6.9% of which are singletons, and about 8% rests with the top ten. The sample was whole blood, taken in connection with sensitization to the hapten diphenylcyclopropenone (DPC). This chain connects TRBV7-8 to TRBJ2-3; 10 bases are shared with TRBD1. The clonotype originates from a woman younger than 30 with alopecia areata. Some clones in this sample may be carry-over from other donors' samples. DNA for the CDR3: TGTGCCAGCAGCCCGGACAGGGGGTTCACAGATACGCAGTATTTT. Amino acid sequence: CASSPDRGFTDTQYF.